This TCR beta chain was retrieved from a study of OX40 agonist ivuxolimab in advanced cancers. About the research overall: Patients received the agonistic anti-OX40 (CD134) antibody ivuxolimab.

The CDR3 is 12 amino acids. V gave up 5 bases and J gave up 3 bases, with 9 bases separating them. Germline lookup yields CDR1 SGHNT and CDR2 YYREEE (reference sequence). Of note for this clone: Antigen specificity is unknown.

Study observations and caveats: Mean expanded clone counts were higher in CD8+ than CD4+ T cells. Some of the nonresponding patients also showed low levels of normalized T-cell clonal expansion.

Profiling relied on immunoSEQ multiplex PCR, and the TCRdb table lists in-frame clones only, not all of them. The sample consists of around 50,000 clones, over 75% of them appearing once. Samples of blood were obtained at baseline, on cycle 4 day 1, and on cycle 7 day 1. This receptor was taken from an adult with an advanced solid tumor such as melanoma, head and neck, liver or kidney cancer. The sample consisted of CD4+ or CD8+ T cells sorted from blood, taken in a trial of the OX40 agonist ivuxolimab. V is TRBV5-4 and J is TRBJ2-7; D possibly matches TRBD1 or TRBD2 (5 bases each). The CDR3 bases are TGTGCCAGCAGGGGGACGGACTACGAGCAGTACTTC. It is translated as CASRGTDYEQYF.